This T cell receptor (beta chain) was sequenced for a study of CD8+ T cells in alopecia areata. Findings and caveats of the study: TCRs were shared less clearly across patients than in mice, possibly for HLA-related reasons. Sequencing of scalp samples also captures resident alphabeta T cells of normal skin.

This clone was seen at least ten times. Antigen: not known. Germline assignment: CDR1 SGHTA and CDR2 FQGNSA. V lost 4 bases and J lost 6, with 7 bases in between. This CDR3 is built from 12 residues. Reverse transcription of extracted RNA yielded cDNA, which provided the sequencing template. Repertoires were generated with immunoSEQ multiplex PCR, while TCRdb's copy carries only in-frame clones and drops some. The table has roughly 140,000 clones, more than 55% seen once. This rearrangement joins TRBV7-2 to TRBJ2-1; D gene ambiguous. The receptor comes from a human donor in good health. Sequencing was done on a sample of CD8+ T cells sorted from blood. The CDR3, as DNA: TGTGCCAGCAGCTCATGGGCCAATGAGCAGTTCTTC. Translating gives CASSSWANEQFF.